This TCR beta chain is from a study of blood T cell repertoires in COVID-19. Whole-study context: Sample material is recorded as cDNA or gDNA derived from T cells, B-cell-depleted T cells, or PBMCs.

The CDR3 has 14 residues. V was cut by 5 bases and J by 1 base, with 8 bases left in between. Germline V gene sequence: CDR1 SNHLY, CDR2 FYNNEI. Per the study methods: The assay estimated nucleated cells by amplifying reference gene primers. The repertoire was sequenced with immunoSEQ multiplex PCR; TCRdb's copy has only in-frame clones and lacks some. Clonal size and the V and J genes are those of that table, whereas D and trimming came from the DNA. The sample has roughly 200,000 clones; 88% are singletons. The sequence derives from a man aged 18 to 35 with active or convalescent COVID-19. The sample taken for sequencing was peripheral blood. V and J are TRBV2 and TRBJ2-2; possibly TRBD1 for D (6 bases). In nucleotides, the CDR3 is TGTGCCAGCAGTCGGGACATGAACACCGGGGAGCTGTTTTTT. It yields the protein CASSRDMNTGELFF.